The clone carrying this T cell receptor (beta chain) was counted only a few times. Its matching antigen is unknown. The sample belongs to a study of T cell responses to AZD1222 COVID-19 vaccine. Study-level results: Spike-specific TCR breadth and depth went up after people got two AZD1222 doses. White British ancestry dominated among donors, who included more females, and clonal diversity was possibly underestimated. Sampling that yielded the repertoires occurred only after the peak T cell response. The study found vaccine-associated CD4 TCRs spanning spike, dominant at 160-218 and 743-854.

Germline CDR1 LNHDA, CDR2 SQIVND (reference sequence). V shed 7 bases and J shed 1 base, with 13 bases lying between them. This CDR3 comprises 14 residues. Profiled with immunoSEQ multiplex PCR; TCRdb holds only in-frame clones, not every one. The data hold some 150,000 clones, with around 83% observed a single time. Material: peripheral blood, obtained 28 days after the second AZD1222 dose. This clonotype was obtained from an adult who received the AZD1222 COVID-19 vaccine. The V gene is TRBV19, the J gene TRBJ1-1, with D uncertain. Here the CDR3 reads CASTFEYSNTEAFF. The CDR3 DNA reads TGTGCCAGTACCTTTGAGTACTCGAACACTGAAGCTTTCTTT.